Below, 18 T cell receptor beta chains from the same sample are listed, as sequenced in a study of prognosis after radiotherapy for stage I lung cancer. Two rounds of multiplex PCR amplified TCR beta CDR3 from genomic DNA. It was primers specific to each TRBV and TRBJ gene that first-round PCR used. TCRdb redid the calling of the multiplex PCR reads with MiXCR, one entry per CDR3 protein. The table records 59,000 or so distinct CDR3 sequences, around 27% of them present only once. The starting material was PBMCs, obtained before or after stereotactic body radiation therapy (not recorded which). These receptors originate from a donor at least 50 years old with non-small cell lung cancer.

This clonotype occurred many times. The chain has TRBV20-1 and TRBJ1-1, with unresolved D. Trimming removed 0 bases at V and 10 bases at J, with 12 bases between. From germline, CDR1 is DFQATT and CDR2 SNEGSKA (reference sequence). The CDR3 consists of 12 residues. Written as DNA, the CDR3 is TGCAGTGCTAGAGATTCTTTTTTGGGAGCTTTCTTT. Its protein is CSARDSFLGAFF.

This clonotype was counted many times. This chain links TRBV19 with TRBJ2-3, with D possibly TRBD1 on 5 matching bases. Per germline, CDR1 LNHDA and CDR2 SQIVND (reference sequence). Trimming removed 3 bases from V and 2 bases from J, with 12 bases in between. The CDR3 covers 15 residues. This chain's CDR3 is CASSIRGSITDTQYF. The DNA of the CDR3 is TGTGCCAGTAGTATTAGGGGCTCAATCACAGATACGCAGTATTTT.

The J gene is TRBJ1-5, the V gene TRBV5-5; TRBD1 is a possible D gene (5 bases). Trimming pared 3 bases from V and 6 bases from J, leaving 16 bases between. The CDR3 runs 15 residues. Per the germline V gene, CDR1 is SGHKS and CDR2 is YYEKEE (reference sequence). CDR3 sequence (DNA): TGTGCCAGCAGCTCTTCGTCGGGGGTAAGTCAGCCCCAGCATTTT. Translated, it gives CASSSSSGVSQPQHF. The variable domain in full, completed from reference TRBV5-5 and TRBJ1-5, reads DAGVTQSPTHLIKTRGQQVTLRCSPISGHKSVSWYQQVLGQGPQFIFQYYEKEERGRGNFPDRFSARQFPNYSSELNVNALLLGDSALYLCASSSSSGVSQPQHFGDGTRLSIL.

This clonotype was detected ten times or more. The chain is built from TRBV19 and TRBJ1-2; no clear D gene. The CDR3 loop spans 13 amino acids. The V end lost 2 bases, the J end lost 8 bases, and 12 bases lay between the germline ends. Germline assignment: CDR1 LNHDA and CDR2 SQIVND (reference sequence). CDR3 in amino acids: CASSIRSSRGYTF. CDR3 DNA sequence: TGTGCCAGTAGTATACGATCCTCAAGAGGCTACACCTTC.

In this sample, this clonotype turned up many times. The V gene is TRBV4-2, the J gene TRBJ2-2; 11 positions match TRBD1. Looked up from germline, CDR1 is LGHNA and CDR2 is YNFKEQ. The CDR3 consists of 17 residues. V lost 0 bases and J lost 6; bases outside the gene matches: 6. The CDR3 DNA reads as TGTGCCAGCAGCCAAGAGAGACCGGGACAGGGGGCCGGGGAGCTGTTTTTT. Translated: CASSQERPGQGAGELFF.

The CDR3 is CASSFSAGVGEEQYF. The CDR3 DNA is TGTGCCAGTAGTTTTTCGGCAGGGGTGGGCGAAGAGCAGTACTTC. The chain recombines TRBV19 with TRBJ2-7; a possible D gene is TRBD1 (6 bases). The CDR3 totals 15 residues. With 5 bases removed from V and 7 bases from J, the gap between germline ends came to 21 bases. Per the germline V gene, CDR1 is LNHDA and CDR2 is SQIVND (reference sequence).

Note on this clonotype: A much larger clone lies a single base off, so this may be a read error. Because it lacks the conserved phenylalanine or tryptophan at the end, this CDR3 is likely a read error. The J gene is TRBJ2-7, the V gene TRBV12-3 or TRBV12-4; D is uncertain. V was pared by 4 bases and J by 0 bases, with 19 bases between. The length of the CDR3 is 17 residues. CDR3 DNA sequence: TGTGCCAGCAGTTCTCCGTCGACACCACGTCCCTCCTACGAGCAGTACCTC. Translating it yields CASSSPSTPRPSYEQYL.

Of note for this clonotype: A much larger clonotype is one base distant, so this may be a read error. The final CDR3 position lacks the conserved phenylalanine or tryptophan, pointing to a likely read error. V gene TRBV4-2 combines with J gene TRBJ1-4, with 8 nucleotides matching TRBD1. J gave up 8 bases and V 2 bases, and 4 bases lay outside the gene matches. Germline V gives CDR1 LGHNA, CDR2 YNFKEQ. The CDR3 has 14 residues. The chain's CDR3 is CASSQNDRGEKLFL. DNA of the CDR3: TGTGCCAGCAGCCAAAACGACAGGGGCGAAAAACTGTTTCTT.

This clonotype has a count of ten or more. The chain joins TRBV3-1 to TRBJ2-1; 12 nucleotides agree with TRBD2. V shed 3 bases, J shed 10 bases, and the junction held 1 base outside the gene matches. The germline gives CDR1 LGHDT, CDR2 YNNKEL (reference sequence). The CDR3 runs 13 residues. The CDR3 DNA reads TGTGCCAGCAGCCACGGGACTAGCGGGGAGCAGTTCTTC. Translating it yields CASSHGTSGEQFF.

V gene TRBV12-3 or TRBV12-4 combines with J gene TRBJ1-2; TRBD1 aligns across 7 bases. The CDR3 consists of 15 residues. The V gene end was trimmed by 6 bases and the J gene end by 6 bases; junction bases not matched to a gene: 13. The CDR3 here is CASRRRTPGGDGYTF. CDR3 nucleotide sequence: TGTGCCAGCAGACGACGGACACCAGGGGGTGATGGCTACACCTTC.

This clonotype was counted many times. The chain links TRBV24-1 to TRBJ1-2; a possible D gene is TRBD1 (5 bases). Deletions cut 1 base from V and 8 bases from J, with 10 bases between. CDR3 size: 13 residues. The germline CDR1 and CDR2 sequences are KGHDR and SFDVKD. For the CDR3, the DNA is TGTGCCACCAGTGATTTTCAGGGTCACGGCTACACCTTC. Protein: CATSDFQGHGYTF.

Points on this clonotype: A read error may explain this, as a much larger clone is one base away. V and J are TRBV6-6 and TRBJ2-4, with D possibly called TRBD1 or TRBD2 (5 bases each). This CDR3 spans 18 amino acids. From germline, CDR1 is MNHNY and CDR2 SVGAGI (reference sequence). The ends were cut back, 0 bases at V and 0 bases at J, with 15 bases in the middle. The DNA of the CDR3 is TGTGCCAGCAGTTACTCGACATCTTGGGGGTTAGCCAAAAACATTCAGTACTTC. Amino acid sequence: CASSYSTSWGLAKNIQYF.

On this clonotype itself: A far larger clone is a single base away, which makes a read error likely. The CDR3 DNA sequence: TGTGCCAGCAGTTACTCGATGCTTGAGGATTATAGCAATCAGCCCCAGCATTTT. It translates to CASSYSMLEDYSNQPQHF. The rearrangement uses TRBV6-5 and TRBJ1-5; the D is unclear. With 0 bases removed from V and 0 bases from J, the gap between germline ends came to 15 bases. Germline CDR1 is MNHEY and CDR2 is SVGAGI. This CDR3 spans 18 amino acids.

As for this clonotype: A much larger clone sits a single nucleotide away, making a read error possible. The CDR3 DNA sequence: TGTGCCAGTACCCAATCTCATTTTAACACTGAAGCTTTCTTT. Its protein product is CASTQSHFNTEAFF. The rearrangement joins TRBV19 to TRBJ1-1; D is undetermined. Germline-derived CDR1 and CDR2 are LNHDA and SQIVND (reference sequence). The CDR3 consists of 14 residues. Trimming took off 7 bases at V and 2 bases at J, with 14 bases between the two ends. Combining the CDR3 with reference TRBV19 and TRBJ1-1 gives the whole variable domain DGGITQSPKYLFRKEGQNVTLSCEQNLNHDAMYWYRQDPGQGLRLIYYSQIVNDFQKGDIAEGYSVSREKKESFPLTVTSAQKNPTAFYLCASTQSHFNTEAFFGQGTRLTVV.

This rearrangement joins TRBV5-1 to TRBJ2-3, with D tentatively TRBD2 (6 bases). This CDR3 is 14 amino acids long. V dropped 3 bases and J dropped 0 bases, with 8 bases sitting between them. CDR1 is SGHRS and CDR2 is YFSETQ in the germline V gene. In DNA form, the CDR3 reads TGCGCCAGCAGCTCCGGGGGTAGCACAGATACGCAGTATTTT. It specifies CASSSGGSTDTQYF.

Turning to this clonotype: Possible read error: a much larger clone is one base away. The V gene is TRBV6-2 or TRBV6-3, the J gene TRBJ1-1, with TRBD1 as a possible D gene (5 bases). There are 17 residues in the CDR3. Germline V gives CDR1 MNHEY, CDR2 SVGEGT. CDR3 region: CAGSYSGGRMKNTEAFF. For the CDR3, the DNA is TGTGCCGGCAGTTACTCCGGGGGACGAATGAAGAACACTGAAGCTTTCTTT.

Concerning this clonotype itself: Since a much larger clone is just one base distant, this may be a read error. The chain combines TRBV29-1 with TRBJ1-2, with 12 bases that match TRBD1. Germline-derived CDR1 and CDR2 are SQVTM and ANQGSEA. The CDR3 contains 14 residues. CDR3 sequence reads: CSVASGQGAYGYSF. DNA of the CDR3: TGCAGCGTCGCTTCGGGACAGGGGGCCTATGGCTACAGCTTC.

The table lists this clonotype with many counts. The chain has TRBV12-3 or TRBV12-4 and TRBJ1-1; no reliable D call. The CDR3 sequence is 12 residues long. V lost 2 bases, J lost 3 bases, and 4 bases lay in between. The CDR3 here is CASSLRYTEAFF. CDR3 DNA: TGTGCCAGCAGTTTAAGGTACACTGAAGCTTTCTTT.